This T cell receptor beta chain was observed in a study of blood T cell repertoires in COVID-19. Study context: Collection of acute and convalescent COVID-19 samples took place in the United States, Italy and Spain. The analysed material was cDNA or gDNA that came from T cells, B-cell-depleted T cells, or PBMCs.

As processed by the authors: The assay estimated nucleated cells by amplifying reference gene primers. The method was immunoSEQ multiplex PCR; TCRdb's version includes in-frame clones alone and lacks a portion of them. That table furnishes V, J and clone size, whereas the DNA furnished D and trimming. The table shows 180,000 or so clones, with around 87% occurring only once. This CDR3 is built from 16 residues. V lost 0 bases, J lost 2 bases, and 11 bases lay in between. The germline gives CDR1 MNHEY, CDR2 SVGEGT. This TCR came from a man aged 50-59 years with acute or convalescent COVID-19. The chain has TRBV6-2 or TRBV6-3 and TRBJ1-5, with no clear D. Material for sequencing was peripheral blood. CDR3 residues: CASSYSPRSGNQPQHF. CDR3 DNA: TGTGCCAGCAGTTACTCGCCGCGATCGGGCAATCAGCCCCAGCATTTT.